The clone carrying this TCR beta chain has more than one count but fewer than ten. The antigen is unknown. This sample is drawn from a study of T cell responses to AZD1222 COVID-19 vaccine. With 3 bases removed from V and 3 bases from J, the gap between germline ends came to 12 bases. CDR1 and CDR2 from the germline V gene are SGHRS and YFSETQ. The CDR3 loop spans 15 amino acids. Notes on the study in general: Females outnumbered males among donors, who were mostly white British; clonal diversity was possibly underestimated. There were repertoire samples only from the period after the peak T cell response.

Some clones are missing from TCRdb's copy, which holds only in-frame ones; the method was immunoSEQ multiplex PCR. This sample has some 130,000 clones; approximately 85% occur once, and the top ten carry around 20%. The source is an adult in good health. Material: peripheral blood, obtained on day 0 of MenACWY control vaccination. The chain combines TRBV5-1 with TRBJ1-4, with D hard to call. The CDR3 DNA follows: TGCGCCAGCAGCTCGCTAGGAGTCCCTAATGAAAAACTGTTTTTT. It codes for CASSSLGVPNEKLFF. The full variable domain, its missing parts supplied by reference TRBV5-1 and TRBJ1-4, is KAGVTQTPRYLIKTRGQQVTLSCSPISGHRSVSWYQQTPGQGLQFLFEYFSETQRNKGNFPGRFSGRQFSNSRSEMNVSTLELGDSALYLCASSSLGVPNEKLFFGSGTQLSVL.